This T cell receptor beta chain was obtained from a study of T cells and Merkel cell carcinoma outcomes. Germline CDR1 SGHAT, CDR2 FQNNGV. J lost 4 bases, V lost 0 bases, and 12 bases had no gene match. This CDR3 has 17 residues. Sequencing used immunoSEQ multiplex PCR; TCRdb keeps in-frame clones, though not all of them. The sample has about 19,000 clones, approximately 80% seen once; the top ten hold 3% to 3.5%. Sequenced: tumor tissue from Merkel cell carcinoma. The chain employs TRBV11-2 and TRBJ2-7; TRBD1 matches 7 bases. This clonotype was obtained from a human donor with Merkel cell carcinoma. CDR3 sequence (DNA): TGTGCCAGCAGCTTAGATCATTGGCGACAGGGCATTTACGAGCAGTACTTC. Translation: CASSLDHWRQGIYEQYF.